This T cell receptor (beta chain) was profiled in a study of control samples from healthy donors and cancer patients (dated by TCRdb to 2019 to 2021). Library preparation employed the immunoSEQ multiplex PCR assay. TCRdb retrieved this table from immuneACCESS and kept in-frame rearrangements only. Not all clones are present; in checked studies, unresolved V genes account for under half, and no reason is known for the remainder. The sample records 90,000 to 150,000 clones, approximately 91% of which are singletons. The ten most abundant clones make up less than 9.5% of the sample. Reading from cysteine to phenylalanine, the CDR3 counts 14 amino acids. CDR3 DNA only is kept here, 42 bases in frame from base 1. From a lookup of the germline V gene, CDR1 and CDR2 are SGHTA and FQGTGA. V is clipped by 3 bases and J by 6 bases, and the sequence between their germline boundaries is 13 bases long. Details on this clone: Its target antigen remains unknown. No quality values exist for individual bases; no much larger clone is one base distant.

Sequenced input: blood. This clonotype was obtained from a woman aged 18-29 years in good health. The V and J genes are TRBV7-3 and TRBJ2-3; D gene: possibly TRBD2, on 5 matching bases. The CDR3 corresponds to CASSFRDMLDTQYF. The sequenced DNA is TGTGCCAGCAGCTTCCGGGATATGTTGGATACGCAGTATTTT.